This T cell receptor (beta chain) is from a study of shared clonotypes between healthy human individuals. Study findings and constraints: Represented genetic and exposure-history diversity was restricted by having few donors.

Authors' analysis steps: There were no quality scores in the junction-only immunoSEQ sequences, so filtering differed. Sequenced by immunoSEQ multiplex PCR; TCRdb stores in-frame clones only, minus some. V and J calls and clone size are as listed in that table; D and trimming were resolved from the DNA. The data contain 2 million to 3 million clones, just over 90% of them singletons. V was cut by 0 bases and J by 7 bases, with 10 bases left in between. Germline lookup yields CDR1 MGHRA and CDR2 YSYEKL. This CDR3 is built from 13 residues. As to this clone: What it recognizes is unknown.

The specimen sequenced was naive CD4+ T cells sorted from blood. Sample subset: CD45RA+ positively selected. This chain links TRBV4-1 with TRBJ2-7; D perhaps matches TRBD2 (5 bases). The TCR was taken from a man aged 18-30 years in good health. The CDR3 bases are TGCGCCAGCAGCCAAGACGGGGTAGGGGAGCAGTACTTC. Amino acids: CASSQDGVGEQYF.